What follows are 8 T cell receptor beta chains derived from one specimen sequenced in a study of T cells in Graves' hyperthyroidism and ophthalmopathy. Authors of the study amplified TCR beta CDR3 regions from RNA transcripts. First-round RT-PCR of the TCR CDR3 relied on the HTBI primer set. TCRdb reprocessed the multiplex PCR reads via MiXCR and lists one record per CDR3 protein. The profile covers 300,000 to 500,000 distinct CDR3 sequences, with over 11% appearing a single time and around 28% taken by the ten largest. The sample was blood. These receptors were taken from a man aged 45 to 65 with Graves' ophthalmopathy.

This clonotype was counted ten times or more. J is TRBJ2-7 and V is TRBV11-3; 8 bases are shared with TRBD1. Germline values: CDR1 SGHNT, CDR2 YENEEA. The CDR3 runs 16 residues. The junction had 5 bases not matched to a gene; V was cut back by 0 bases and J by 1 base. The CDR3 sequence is CASSLDLRDRSYEQYF. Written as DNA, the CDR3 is TGTGCCAGCAGCTTAGATCTCCGGGACAGGTCCTACGAGCAGTACTTC.

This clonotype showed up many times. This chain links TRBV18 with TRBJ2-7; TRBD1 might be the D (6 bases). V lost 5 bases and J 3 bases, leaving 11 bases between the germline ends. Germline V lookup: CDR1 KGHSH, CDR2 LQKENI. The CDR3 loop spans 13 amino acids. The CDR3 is CASSSGTHYEQYF. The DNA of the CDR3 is TGTGCCAGCTCATCCGGGACACACTACGAGCAGTACTTC.

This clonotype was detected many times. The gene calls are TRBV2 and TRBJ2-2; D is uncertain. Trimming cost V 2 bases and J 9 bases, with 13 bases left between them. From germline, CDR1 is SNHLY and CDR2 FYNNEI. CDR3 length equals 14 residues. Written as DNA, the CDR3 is TGTGCCAGCAGTGAAAGCAGTCCGCACCGGGAGCTGTTTTTT. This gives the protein CASSESSPHRELFF. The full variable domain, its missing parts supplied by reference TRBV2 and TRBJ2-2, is EPEVTQTPSHQVTQMGQEVILRCVPISNHLYFYWYRQILGQKVEFLVSFYNNEISEKSEIFDDQFSVERPDGSNFTLKIRSTKLEDSAMYFCASSESSPHRELFFGEGSRLTVL.

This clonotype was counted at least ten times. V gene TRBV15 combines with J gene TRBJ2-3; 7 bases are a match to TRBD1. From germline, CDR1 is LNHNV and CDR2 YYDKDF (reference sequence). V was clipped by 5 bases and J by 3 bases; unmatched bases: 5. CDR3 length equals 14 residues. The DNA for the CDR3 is TGTGCCACCAGCGACAGGGCCTATACAGATACGCAGTATTTT. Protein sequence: CATSDRAYTDTQYF.

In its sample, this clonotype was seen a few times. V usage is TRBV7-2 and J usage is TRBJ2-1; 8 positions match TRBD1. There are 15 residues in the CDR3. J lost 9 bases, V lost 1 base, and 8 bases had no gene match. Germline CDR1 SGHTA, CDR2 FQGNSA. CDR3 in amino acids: CASSLEPGGTGEQFF. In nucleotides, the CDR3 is TGTGCCAGCAGCTTAGAGCCAGGGGGCACGGGTGAGCAGTTCTTC.

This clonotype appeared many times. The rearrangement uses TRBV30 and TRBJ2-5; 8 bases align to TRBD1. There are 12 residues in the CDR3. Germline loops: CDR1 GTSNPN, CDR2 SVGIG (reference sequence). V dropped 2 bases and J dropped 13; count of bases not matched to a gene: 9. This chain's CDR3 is CAWSLRTGSSYF. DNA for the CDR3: TGTGCCTGGAGTCTTCGGACAGGGTCCTCGTACTTC.

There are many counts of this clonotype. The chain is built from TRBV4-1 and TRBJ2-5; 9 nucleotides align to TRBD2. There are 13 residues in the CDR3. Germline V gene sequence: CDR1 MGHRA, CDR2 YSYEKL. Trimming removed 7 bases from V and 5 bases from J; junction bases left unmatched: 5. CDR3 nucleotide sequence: TGCGCCAGCACGGCGGGAGGGCCGGAGACCCAGTACTTC. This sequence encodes CASTAGGPETQYF.

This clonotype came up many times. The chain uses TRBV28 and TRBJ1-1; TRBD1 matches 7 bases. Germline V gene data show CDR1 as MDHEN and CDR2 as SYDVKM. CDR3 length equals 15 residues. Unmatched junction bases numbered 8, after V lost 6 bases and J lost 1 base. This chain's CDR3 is CASRFGQDTNTEAFF. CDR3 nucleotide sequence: TGTGCCAGCAGGTTTGGACAGGATACGAACACTGAAGCTTTCTTT.